This T cell receptor (beta chain) was identified during a study of blood T cell repertoires in COVID-19. On the study more broadly: T cells, B-cell-depleted T cells, or PBMCs supplied cDNA or gDNA.

Enrolled during active infection, Seattle patients were then followed longitudinally. The CDR3 has 17 amino acids. Sequencing used immunoSEQ multiplex PCR; TCRdb keeps in-frame clones, though not all of them. The table has 150,000 to 200,000 clones, around 81% seen once; the top ten hold approximately 12%. The sequenced sample consisted of peripheral blood. The clonotype originates from a woman over 75 with COVID-19, enrolled during active disease. This chain links TRBV12-2 with TRBJ1-6; TRBD1 is taken as the D call from the table, unchecked against the DNA. TRBV12-2 is listed as a pseudogene. CDR3 sequence reads: CASRLRPTGGRDSPLHF. As DNA, the CDR3 is TGTGCAAGTCGCTTACGCCCAACAGGGGGCCGGGATTCACCCCTCCACTTT.